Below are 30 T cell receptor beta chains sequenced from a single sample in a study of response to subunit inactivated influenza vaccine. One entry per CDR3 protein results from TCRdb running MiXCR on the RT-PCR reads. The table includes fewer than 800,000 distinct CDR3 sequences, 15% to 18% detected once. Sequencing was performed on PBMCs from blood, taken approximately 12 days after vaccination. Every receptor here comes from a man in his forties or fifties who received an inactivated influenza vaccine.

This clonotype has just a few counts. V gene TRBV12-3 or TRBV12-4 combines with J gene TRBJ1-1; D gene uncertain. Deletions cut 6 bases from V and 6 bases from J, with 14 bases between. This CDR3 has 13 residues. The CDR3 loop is CASSGKSLPEAFF. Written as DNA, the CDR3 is TGTGCCAGCAGCGGCAAGTCCCTGCCTGAAGCTTTCTTT.

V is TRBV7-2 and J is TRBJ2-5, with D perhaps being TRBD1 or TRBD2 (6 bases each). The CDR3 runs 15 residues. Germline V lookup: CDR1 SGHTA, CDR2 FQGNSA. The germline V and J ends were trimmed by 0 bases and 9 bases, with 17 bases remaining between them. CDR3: CASSLAPGGRWAQYF. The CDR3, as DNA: TGTGCCAGCAGCTTAGCCCCCGGGGGCCGGTGGGCCCAGTACTTC. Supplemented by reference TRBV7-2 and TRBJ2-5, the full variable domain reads GAGVSQSPSNKVTEKGKDVELRCDPISGHTALYWYRQSLGQGLEFLIYFQGNSAPDKSGLPSDRFSAERTGGSVSTLTIQRTQQEDSAVYLCASSLAPGGRWAQYFGPGTRLLVL.

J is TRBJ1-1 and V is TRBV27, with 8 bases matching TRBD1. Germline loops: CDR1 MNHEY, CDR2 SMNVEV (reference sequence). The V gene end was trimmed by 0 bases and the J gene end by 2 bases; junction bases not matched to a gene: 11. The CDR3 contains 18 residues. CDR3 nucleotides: TGTGCCAGCAGTTTATCGTTAGGACAGGGTAATCTAAACACTGAAGCTTTCTTT. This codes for CASSLSLGQGNLNTEAFF.

The DNA for the CDR3 is TGTGCCTGGAGTGCAAGGCCGGAGACCCAGTACTTC. It codes for CAWSARPETQYF. The chain links TRBV30 to TRBJ2-5; D remains ambiguous. Germline V CDR1 and CDR2: GTSNPN, SVGIG (reference sequence). The ends were cut back, 1 base at V and 5 bases at J, with 8 bases in the middle. This CDR3 spans 12 amino acids.

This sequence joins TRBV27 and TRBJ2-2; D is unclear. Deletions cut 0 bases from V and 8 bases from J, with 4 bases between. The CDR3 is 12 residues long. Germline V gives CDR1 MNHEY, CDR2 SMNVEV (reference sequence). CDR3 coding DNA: TGTGCCAGCAGTTTATCGATGGGGGAGCTGTTTTTT. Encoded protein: CASSLSMGELFF.

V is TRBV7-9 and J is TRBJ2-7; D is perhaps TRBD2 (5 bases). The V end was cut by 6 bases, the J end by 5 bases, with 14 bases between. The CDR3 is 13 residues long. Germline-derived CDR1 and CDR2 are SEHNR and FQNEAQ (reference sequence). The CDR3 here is CASRRTREHEQYF. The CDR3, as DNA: TGTGCCAGCAGGCGTACTAGAGAACACGAGCAGTACTTC.

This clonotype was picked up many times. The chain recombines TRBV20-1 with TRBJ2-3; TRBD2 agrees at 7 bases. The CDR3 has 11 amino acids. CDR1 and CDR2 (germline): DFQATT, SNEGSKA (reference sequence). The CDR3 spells CRGAGSDTQYF. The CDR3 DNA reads TGCAGGGGAGCGGGGTCAGATACGCAGTATTTT.

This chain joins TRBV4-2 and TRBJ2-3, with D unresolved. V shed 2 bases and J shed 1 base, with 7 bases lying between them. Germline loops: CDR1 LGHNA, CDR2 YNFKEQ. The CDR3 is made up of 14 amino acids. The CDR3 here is CASSQRRGTDTQYF. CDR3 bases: TGTGCCAGCAGCCAACGTAGGGGCACAGATACGCAGTATTTT.

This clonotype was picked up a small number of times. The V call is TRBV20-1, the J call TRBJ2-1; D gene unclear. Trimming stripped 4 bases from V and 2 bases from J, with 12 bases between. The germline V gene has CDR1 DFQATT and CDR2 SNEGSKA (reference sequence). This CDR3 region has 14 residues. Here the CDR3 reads CSAKTPTAYNEQFF. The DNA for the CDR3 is TGCAGTGCTAAAACCCCGACGGCCTACAATGAGCAGTTCTTC.

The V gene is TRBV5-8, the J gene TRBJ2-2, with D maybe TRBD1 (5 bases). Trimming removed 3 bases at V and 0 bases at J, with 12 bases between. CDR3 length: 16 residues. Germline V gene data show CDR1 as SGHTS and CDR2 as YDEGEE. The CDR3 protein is CASSSLLGANTGELFF. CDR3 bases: TGTGCCAGCAGCTCCCTCTTAGGGGCGAACACCGGGGAGCTGTTTTTT.

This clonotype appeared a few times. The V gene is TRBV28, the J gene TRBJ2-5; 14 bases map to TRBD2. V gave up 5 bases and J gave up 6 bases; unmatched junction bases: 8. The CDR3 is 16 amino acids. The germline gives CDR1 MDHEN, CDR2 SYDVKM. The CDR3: CASSAWTSGRSKTQYF. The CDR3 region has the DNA TGTGCCAGCAGTGCATGGACTAGCGGGAGGTCCAAGACCCAGTACTTC.

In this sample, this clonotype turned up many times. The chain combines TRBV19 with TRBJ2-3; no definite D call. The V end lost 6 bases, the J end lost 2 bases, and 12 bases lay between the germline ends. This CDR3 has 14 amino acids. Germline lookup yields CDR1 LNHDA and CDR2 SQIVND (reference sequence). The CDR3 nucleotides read TGTGCCAGTAGGGTATCCCCCACCACAGATACGCAGTATTTT. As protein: CASRVSPTTDTQYF.

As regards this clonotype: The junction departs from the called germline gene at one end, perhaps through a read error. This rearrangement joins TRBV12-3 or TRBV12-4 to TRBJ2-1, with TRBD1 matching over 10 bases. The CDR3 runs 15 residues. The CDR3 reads CASSSTGGSYNEQLF. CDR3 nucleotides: TGTGCCAGCAGCTCGACAGGGGGCTCCTACAATGAGCAGCTCTTC.

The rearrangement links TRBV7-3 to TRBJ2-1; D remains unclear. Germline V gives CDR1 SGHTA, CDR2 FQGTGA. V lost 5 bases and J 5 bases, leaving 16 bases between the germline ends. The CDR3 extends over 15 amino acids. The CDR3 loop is CASSPDSLPNNEQFF. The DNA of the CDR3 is TGTGCCAGCAGCCCAGACTCGCTTCCCAACAATGAGCAGTTCTTC. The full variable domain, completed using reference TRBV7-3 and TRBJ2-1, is GAGVSQTPSNKVTEKGKYVELRCDPISGHTALYWYRQSLGQGPEFLIYFQGTGAADDSGLPNDRFFAVRPEGSVSTLKIQRTERGDSAVYLCASSPDSLPNNEQFFGPGTRLTVL.

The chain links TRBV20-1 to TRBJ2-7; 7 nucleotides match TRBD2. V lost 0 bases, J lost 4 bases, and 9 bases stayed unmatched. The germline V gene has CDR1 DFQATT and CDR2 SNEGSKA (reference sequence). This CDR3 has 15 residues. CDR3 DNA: TGCAGTGCTAGAGATCTCTTGCGGGGGTTGTACGAGCAGTACTTC. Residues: CSARDLLRGLYEQYF.

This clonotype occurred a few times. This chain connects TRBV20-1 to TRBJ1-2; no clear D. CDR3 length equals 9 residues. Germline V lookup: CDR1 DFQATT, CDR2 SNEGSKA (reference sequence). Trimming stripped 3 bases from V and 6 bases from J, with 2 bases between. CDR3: CSASHGYTF. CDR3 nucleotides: TGCAGTGCTAGCCATGGCTACACCTTC.

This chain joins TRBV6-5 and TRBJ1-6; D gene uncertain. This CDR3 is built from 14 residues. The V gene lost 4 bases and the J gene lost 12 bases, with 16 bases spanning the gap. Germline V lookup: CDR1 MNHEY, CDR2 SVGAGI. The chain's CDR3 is CASSFSPRIEPLHF. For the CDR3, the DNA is TGTGCCAGCAGTTTTTCCCCCCGAATTGAACCCCTCCACTTT.

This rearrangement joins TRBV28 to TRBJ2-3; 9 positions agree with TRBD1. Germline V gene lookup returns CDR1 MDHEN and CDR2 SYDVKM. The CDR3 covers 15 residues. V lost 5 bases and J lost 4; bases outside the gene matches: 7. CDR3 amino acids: CASSPGQGFSDTQYF. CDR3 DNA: TGTGCCAGCAGTCCCGGACAGGGGTTTTCAGATACGCAGTATTTT.

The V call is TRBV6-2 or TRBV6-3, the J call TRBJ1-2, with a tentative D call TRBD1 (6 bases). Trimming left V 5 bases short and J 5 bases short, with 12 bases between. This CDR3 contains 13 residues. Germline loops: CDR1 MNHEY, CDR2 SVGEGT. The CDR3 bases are TGTGCCAGCAGTATGGACAGTGGTTATGGCTACACCTTC. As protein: CASSMDSGYGYTF.

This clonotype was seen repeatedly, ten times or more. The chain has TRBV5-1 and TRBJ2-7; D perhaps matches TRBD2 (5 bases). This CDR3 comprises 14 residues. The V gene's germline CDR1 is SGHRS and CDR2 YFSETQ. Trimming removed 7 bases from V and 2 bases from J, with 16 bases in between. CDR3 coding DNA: TGCGCCAGCGCTTCCGACGGGGATACCTACGAGCAGTACTTC. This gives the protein CASASDGDTYEQYF.

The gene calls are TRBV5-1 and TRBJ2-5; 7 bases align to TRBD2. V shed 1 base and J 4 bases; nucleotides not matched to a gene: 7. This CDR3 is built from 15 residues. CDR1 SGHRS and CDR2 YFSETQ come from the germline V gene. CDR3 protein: CASSLTWEGRETQYF. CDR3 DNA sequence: TGCGCCAGCAGCTTGACCTGGGAGGGGCGAGAGACCCAGTACTTC.

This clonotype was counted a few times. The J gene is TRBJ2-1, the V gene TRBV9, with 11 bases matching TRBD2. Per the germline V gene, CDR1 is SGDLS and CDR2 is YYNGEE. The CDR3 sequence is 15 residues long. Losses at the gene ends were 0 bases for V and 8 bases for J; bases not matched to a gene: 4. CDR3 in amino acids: CASSVGLAGKDEQFF. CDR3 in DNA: TGTGCCAGCAGCGTAGGACTAGCGGGAAAGGATGAGCAGTTCTTC.

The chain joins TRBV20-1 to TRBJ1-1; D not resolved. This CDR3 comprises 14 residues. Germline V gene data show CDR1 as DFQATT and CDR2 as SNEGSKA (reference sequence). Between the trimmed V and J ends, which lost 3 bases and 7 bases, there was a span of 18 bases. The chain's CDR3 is CSASSRSRWFEAFF. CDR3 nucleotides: TGCAGTGCTAGTTCCCGTTCCCGGTGGTTTGAAGCTTTCTTT.

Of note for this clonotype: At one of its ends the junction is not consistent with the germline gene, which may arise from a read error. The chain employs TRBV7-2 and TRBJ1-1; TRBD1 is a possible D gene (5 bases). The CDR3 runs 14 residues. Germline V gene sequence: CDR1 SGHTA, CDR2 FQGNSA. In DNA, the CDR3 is TGTGCCTGCAGCTTAAGTCCGGGGGTCACTGAAGCCTTCTTT. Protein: CACSLSPGVTEAFF.

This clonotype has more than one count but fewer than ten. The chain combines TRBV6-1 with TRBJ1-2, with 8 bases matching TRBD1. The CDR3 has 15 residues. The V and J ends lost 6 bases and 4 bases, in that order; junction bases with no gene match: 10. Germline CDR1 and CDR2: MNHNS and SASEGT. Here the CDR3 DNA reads TGTGCCAGCAGACAGGACAGGGAGAAAAGCTATGGCTACACCTTC. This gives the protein CASRQDREKSYGYTF.

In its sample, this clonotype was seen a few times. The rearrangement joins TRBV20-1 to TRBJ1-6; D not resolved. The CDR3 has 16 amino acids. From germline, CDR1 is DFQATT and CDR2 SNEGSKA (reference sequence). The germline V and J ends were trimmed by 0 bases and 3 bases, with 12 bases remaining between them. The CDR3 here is CSARDGGFSYNSPLHF. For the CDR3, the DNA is TGCAGTGCTAGAGATGGAGGGTTTAGCTATAATTCACCCCTCCACTTT.

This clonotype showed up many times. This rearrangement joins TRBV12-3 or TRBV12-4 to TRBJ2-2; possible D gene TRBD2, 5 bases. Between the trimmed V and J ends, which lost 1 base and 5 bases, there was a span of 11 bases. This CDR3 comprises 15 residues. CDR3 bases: TGTGCCAGCAGTTTAGGAGGGTTCCCAACCGGGGAGCTGTTTTTT. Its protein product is CASSLGGFPTGELFF.

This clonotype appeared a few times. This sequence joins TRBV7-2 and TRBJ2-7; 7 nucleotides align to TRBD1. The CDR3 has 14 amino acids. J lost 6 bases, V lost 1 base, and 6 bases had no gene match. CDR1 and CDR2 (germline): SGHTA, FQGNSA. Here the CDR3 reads CASSLDTGAGEQYF. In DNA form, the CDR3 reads TGTGCCAGCAGCTTAGATACAGGGGCAGGCGAGCAGTACTTC.

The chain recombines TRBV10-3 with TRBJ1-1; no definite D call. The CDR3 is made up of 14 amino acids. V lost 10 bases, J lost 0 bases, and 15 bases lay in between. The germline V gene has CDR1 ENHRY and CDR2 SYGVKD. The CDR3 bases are TGTGCCACCTCCGCCGAGGTAATGAACACTGAAGCTTTCTTT. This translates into CATSAEVMNTEAFF.

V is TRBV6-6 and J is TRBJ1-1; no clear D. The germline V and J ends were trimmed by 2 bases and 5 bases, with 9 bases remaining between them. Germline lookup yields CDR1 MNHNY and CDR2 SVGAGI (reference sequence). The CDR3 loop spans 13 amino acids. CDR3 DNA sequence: TGTGCCAGCAGTTACCAAGAGAGGACTGAAGCTTTCTTT. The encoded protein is CASSYQERTEAFF.